This TCR beta chain was profiled in a study of beta chain features in type 1 diabetes. The overall study: All of the samples together had approximately 99 million sorted cells examined. General study results and limits: The naive, central memory and Treg TCRB repertoires looked more alike in patients than they did in healthy donors.

The sequenced template was cDNA made from the entire isolated RNA. Method: immunoSEQ multiplex PCR; TCRdb's copy keeps in-frame clones and lacks some. The sample consists of 900,000 or so clones, roughly a sixth of them appearing once. Germline CDR1 SQVTM, CDR2 ANQGSEA. The germline V and J ends were trimmed by 7 bases and 6 bases, with 19 bases remaining between them. The CDR3 runs 14 residues. This clone was observed a few times. Its antigen is currently unknown. A sort by CD45RO/CCR7/CD25/CD127/CD95/CD27 yielded CD4+ naive, central memory, regulatory and stem cell-like memory cells. The rearrangement uses TRBV29-1 and TRBJ2-1; D perhaps matches TRBD2 (6 bases). The sequencing sample was made of naive CD4+ T cells from blood. The sequence was collected from a woman younger than 30 in good health. CDR3 DNA: TGCAGCGCCCGTCGGGGACTGTACGGCAATGAGCAGTTCTTC. This sequence encodes CSARRGLYGNEQFF.